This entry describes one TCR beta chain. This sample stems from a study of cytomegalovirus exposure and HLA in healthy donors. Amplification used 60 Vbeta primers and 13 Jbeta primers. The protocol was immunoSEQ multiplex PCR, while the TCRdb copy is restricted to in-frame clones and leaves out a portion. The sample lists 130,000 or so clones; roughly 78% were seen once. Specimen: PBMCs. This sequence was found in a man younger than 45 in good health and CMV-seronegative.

The CDR3 spells CASSFSGNQPQHF. The CDR3 DNA is TGCGCCAGCAGTTTTTCAGGCAATCAGCCCCAGCATTTT. This rearrangement joins TRBV10-1 to TRBJ1-5; unclear D gene. This CDR3 is built from 13 residues. V was shortened by 5 bases and J by 2 bases, with 7 bases between the two germline ends. Per germline, CDR1 WNHNN and CDR2 SYGVQD (reference sequence).